Listed below are T cell receptor beta chains from one sample, sequenced in a study of blood T cell repertoires in COVID-19. The assay was immunoSEQ multiplex PCR, and TCRdb's table has in-frame clones only and misses some. This table holds under 85,000 clones, around 83% found once. Sample: peripheral blood. Every receptor here comes from a man in his fifties with active COVID-19. The conserved cysteine and the conserved F or W are not part of the CDR3 here. Clone size, where shown, is once, few, many, or a class for clones that have expanded.

ASSEYRGGGETQY - TRBV25-1
ASSDRDYGYT - TRBV19
ASSWGQFYEQY many TRBV12-3/TRBV12-4
ASSLFGQGMRAKNQPQH - TRBV28
ASTSGGGSPLH - TRBV28
ASYWTNYGYT few TRBV19
ASSPLTGQETQY once TRBV7-8
ASSLAGVGYGNTIY once TRBV5-1
ASSLEGGQY - TRBV11-2
ASSATGEGGSVYEQY - TRBV9
ASERQGAATEAF - TRBV5-6
ASSYLRGQETQY - TRBV6-2/TRBV6-3
ASSLESELS - TRBV13
ASSLYRDTEAF - TRBV7-8
AISAAGGGATDTQY - TRBV10-3
ASSLGTVSGEQY once TRBV7-2
ASSPRRLAGAADTQY - TRBV28
ASSARNLAGRTSTDTQY - TRBV19
ASSDRNRPYEQY few TRBV7-9
ASSASTGDYGYT - TRBV5-1
ASRPRGLDTEAF - TRBV2
AWSVWQANTEAF - TRBV30
ASSLVRGNTEAF - TRBV28
ASSASGTSGTQETQY - TRBV9
ASSPPRTISGRGKETQY - TRBV18
ASSYGFTNQPQH - TRBV7-8
ASSWDRGLSGANVLT - TRBV5-1
ASRPPGQGFEQY - TRBV7-2
ASTGQGQGNTIY - TRBV18
ASSLDIAKNIQY - TRBV11-2
ASSYTRDSYEQY - TRBV27
ASSPDRSSYNEQF - TRBV6-5
SVEGWTDRASSYEQY - TRBV29-1
ASSQRLAGGMEQF - TRBV3-1/TRBV3-2
ASSLGLAGASNEQF - TRBV5-6
ASSLVPYYNEQF - TRBV7-9
ASSPRTGIDEKLF - TRBV7-9
ASSLMGQGGQETQY - TRBV5-1
ASSVTGVGETQY - TRBV2
ASRPRTSGTDTQY - TRBV6-2/TRBV6-3
ASCPGAYEQY - TRBV28
ATNGTGAGETQY - TRBV24-1
ASSQTGVNQPQH few TRBV6-5
SVETLDRGGNEQF - TRBV29-1
ASSVYRGNTGELF - TRBV10-2
ASSFQVNTEAF - TRBV5-4
ASSQTGTSGRGTQY - TRBV4-2
ATSGGLAGGAGEQF - TRBV5-1
ASSPSSGDGYT few TRBV18
ATSDFARGTDTQY - TRBV24-1
ASSPDGRGEQY - TRBV7-3
ASSLGADLNTEAF few TRBV11-3
ASSVAESQGVREEQF - TRBV9
ASRIDRGAEAF - TRBV4-1
ASSPRGAESSYEQY - TRBV4-2
ASSKITDYEQY - TRBV28
ACYGQGYNEQF - TRBV5-1
ASSRSGGNYGYT - TRBV7-2
ASSFPRDELWGYGYT - TRBV5-6